Listed here are 9 T cell receptor beta chains from one sample, sequenced in a study of T cells in Graves' hyperthyroidism and ophthalmopathy. Researchers took RNA transcripts and amplified the TCR beta CDR3 regions from them. A set of HTBI primers served as the primers for a first-round RT-PCR of the TCR CDR3. In TCRdb, the multiplex PCR reads were re-called with MiXCR into one record per CDR3 protein. In the table there are hundreds of thousands of distinct CDR3 sequences, about a fifth of which are singletons. Sequenced material: blood. These receptors came from a woman between 18 and 30 years old with Graves' hyperthyroidism.

This clonotype was counted many times. The chain combines TRBV4-1 with TRBJ1-1, with a weak D call TRBD1 (5 bases). From germline, CDR1 is MGHRA and CDR2 YSYEKL. Trimming took off 0 bases at V and 1 base at J, with 9 bases between the two ends. The CDR3 extends over 15 amino acids. The CDR3: CASSQEPGRNTEAFF. The CDR3, as DNA: TGCGCCAGCAGCCAAGAGCCAGGGAGGAACACTGAAGCTTTCTTT.

This clonotype has at least ten counts. This sequence joins TRBV29-1 and TRBJ1-1, with TRBD1 matching 8 bases. The CDR3 has 12 residues. V lost 7 bases to trimming and J lost 1 base; unmatched junction nucleotides: 2. Germline V CDR1 and CDR2: SQVTM, ANQGSEA. The CDR3 sequence is CSGGQENTEAFF. The CDR3 region has the DNA TGCAGCGGGGGACAGGAGAACACTGAAGCTTTCTTT. Full variable domain (remainder filled in from reference TRBV29-1 and TRBJ1-1): SAVISQKPSRDICQRGTSLTIQCQVDSQVTMMFWYRQQPGQSLTLIATANQGSEATYESGFVIDKFPISRPNLTFSTLTVSNMSPEDSSIYLCSGGQENTEAFFGQGTRLTVV.

This clonotype was observed at least ten times. The rearrangement joins TRBV11-2 to TRBJ1-5; 7 bases match TRBD1. V lost 5 bases and J lost 4; bases outside the gene matches: 5. The CDR3 consists of 14 residues. The germline gives CDR1 SGHAT, CDR2 FQNNGV. CDR3 sequence (DNA): TGTGCCAGCAGCCGAGGGGGACAGAATCAGCCCCAGCATTTT. Translating it yields CASSRGGQNQPQHF.

This clonotype appeared a few times. CDR3: CASSQVGLAGGSSGEETQYF. The CDR3 bases are TGCGCCAGCAGCCAAGTAGGCCTAGCGGGGGGGTCCTCGGGGGAAGAGACCCAGTACTTC. The genes are TRBV4-1 and TRBJ2-5; 12 positions match TRBD2. V dropped 1 base and J dropped 3; count of bases not matched to a gene: 15. Germline-derived CDR1 and CDR2 are MGHRA and YSYEKL. The CDR3 runs 20 residues.

The table lists this clonotype with many counts. The genes are TRBV7-9 and TRBJ2-7; 9 nucleotides align to TRBD1. V lost 5 bases and J lost 7; bases outside the gene matches: 12. CDR3 size: 15 residues. The V gene's germline CDR1 is SEHNR and CDR2 FQNEAQ (reference sequence). The CDR3 spells CASSPSGTGFWEQYF. The CDR3 region has the DNA TGTGCCAGCAGCCCGTCCGGGACAGGGTTTTGGGAGCAGTACTTC.

The chain is built from TRBV4-1 and TRBJ1-5, with 9 bases matching TRBD1. Germline-derived CDR1 and CDR2 are MGHRA and YSYEKL. The V and J ends lost 4 bases and 5 bases, in that order; junction bases with no gene match: 6. The CDR3 loop spans 15 amino acids. The CDR3 coding sequence is TGCGCCAGCAGCCCTAAGACAGGGGGGTATCAGCCCCAGCATTTT. It translates to CASSPKTGGYQPQHF.

This clonotype was picked up one time. CDR3 sequence: CASLAEGYGYTF. CDR3 DNA: TGTGCCAGTCTTGCAGAGGGCTATGGCTACACCTTC. The rearrangement joins TRBV28 to TRBJ1-2, with D uncertain. The CDR3 is 12 amino acids. Germline lookup yields CDR1 MDHEN and CDR2 SYDVKM. The V end was cut by 9 bases, the J end by 4 bases, with 12 bases between.

There are many counts of this clonotype. This chain connects TRBV6-5 to TRBJ1-2; TRBD1 aligns across 10 bases. The CDR3 contains 15 residues. Germline V gives CDR1 MNHEY, CDR2 SVGAGI. The junction had 4 bases not matched to a gene; V was cut back by 4 bases and J by 2 bases. CDR3 sequence: CASSSGQGLNYGYTF. CDR3 in DNA: TGTGCCAGCAGTTCGGGACAGGGGCTAAACTATGGCTACACCTTC.

This clonotype was picked up many times. The chain is built from TRBV27 and TRBJ1-3; D possibly corresponds to TRBD1 (5 bases). CDR1 is MNHEY, CDR2 SMNVEV, per germline (reference sequence). V gave up 5 bases and J gave up 7 bases, with 15 bases separating them. The CDR3 contains 14 residues. The CDR3 bases are TGTGCCAGCAGTCTCTCCGGGGCCGATAACACCATATATTTT. This sequence encodes CASSLSGADNTIYF.